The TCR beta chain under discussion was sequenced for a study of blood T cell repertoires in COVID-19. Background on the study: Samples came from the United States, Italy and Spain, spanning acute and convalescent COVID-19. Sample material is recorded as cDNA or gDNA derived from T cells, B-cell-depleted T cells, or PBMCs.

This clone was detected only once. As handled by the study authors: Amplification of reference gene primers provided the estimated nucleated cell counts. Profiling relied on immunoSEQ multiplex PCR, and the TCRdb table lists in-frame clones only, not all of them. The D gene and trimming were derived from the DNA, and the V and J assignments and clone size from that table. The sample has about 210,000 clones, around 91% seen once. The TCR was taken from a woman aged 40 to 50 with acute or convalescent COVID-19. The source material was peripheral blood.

The CDR3 DNA follows: TGTGCCAGCATCGCACAGGGGGGAGAGACCCAGTACTTC. Translating gives CASIAQGGETQYF. The gene calls are TRBV7-9 and TRBJ2-5, with 8 positions matching TRBD1. This CDR3 has 13 residues. Germline V gives CDR1 SEHNR, CDR2 FQNEAQ (reference sequence). The V gene end was trimmed by 7 bases and the J gene end by 4 bases; junction bases not matched to a gene: 5.